These 6 T cell receptor beta chains share one sample of origin, sequenced in a study of blood T cell repertoires in COVID-19 (dated by TCRdb to about 2020). Receptors were amplified or captured by the immunoSEQ multiplex PCR assay. Entries here come from immuneACCESS through TCRdb and include only in-frame sequences with V and J called. Some clones fail to appear in such tables; in the studies checked, an unresolved V gene covers under half of the shortfall, and the cause of the remainder is unknown. Recorded for this sample are 45,000 to 55,000 clones; around 80% of them occurred a single time. The top ten clones comprise about 5% of the sample. Source material: peripheral blood. These receptors came from a human donor in a cohort sampled during active COVID-19.

The chain employs TRBV9 and TRBJ1-5, with no clear D. Germline CDR1 SGDLS, CDR2 YYNGEE. Trimming pared 0 bases from V and 4 bases from J, leaving 8 bases between. The CDR3 runs 14 residues. CDR3 sequence reads: CASSVGQINQPQHF. CDR3 bases: TGTGCCAGCAGCGTAGGGCAGATTAATCAGCCCCAGCATTTT.

CDR3 nucleotides: TGTGCCTGGAGTGTCGGTTCCACCGGGGAGCTGTTTTTT. It translates to CAWSVGSTGELFF. V and J are TRBV30 and TRBJ2-2; D uncertain. CDR1 and CDR2 from the germline V gene are GTSNPN and SVGIG (reference sequence). The ends were cut back, 0 bases at V and 4 bases at J, with 6 bases in the middle. The CDR3 consists of 13 residues.

The chain is built from TRBV6-5 and TRBJ2-3; 8 positions match TRBD2. CDR1 and CDR2 from the germline V gene are MNHEY and SVGAGI. Trimming cost V 4 bases and J 6 bases; bases outside gene matches: 0. This CDR3 comprises 12 residues. CDR3 nucleotides: TGTGCCAGCAGTTTAGCGGGGGATACGCAGTATTTT. It is translated as CASSLAGDTQYF.

This clone showed up just once. The rearrangement links TRBV30 to TRBJ1-1; D not certain. Trimming took 3 bases from V and 1 from J, leaving 9 bases between them. The CDR3 extends over 13 amino acids. CDR1 and CDR2 from the germline V gene are GTSNPN and SVGIG (reference sequence). The CDR3 sequence: CAWRSHPNTEAFF. The CDR3 region has the DNA TGTGCCTGGAGATCACACCCGAACACTGAAGCTTTCTTT.

The CDR3 loop reads CASSLAGVNEKLFF. For the CDR3, the DNA is TGTGCCAGCAGCTTGGCCGGGGTTAATGAAAAACTGTTTTTT. The chain has TRBV7-2 and TRBJ1-4; D is uncertain. This CDR3 is built from 14 residues. CDR1 SGHTA and CDR2 FQGNSA come from the germline V gene. V was cut by 3 bases and J by 4 bases, with 9 bases left in between.

The chain recombines TRBV7-2 with TRBJ1-5; D gene unclear. Between the trimmed V and J ends, which lost 1 base and 6 bases, there was a span of 7 bases. The CDR3 is made up of 13 amino acids. Germline assignment: CDR1 SGHTA and CDR2 FQGNSA. The CDR3 region has the DNA TGTGCCAGCAGCTTAGATCGAGCTCAGCCCCAGCATTTT. Encoded protein: CASSLDRAQPQHF. Full variable domain (missing parts from reference TRBV7-2 and TRBJ1-5): GAGVSQSPSNKVTEKGKDVELRCDPISGHTALYWYRQSLGQGLEFLIYFQGNSAPDKSGLPSDRFSAERTGGSVSTLTIQRTQQEDSAVYLCASSLDRAQPQHFGDGTRLSIL.